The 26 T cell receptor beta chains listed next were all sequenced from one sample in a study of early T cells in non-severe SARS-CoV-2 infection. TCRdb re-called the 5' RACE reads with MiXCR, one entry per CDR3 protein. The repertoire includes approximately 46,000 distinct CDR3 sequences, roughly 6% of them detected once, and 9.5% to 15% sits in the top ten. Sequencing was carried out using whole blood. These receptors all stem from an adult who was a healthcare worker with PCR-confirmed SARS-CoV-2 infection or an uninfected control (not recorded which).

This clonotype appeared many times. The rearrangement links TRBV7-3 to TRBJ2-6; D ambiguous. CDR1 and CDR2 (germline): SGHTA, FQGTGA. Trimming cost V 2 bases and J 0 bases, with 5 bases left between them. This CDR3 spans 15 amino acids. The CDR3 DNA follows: TGTGCCAGCAGCTTACGACCCTCTGGGGCCAACGTCCTGACTTTC. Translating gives CASSLRPSGANVLTF.

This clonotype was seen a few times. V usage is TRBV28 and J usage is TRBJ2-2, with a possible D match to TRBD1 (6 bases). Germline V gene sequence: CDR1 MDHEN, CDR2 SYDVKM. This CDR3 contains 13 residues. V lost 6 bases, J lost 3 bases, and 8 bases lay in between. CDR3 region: CASSDRYTGELFF. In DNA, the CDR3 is TGTGCCAGCAGCGACAGGTACACCGGGGAGCTGTTTTTT. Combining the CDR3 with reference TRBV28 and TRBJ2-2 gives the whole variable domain DVKVTQSSRYLVKRTGEKVFLECVQDMDHENMFWYRQDPGLGLRLIYFSYDVKMKEKGDIPEGYSVSREKKERFSLILESASTNQTSMYLCASSDRYTGELFFGEGSRLTVL.

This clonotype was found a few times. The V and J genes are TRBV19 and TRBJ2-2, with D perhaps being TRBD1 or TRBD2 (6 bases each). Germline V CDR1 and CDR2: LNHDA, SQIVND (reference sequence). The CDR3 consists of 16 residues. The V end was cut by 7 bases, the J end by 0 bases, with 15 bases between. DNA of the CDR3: TGTGCCAGTACCCTTGGCGGGACAACGAACACCGGGGAGCTGTTTTTT. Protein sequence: CASTLGGTTNTGELFF.

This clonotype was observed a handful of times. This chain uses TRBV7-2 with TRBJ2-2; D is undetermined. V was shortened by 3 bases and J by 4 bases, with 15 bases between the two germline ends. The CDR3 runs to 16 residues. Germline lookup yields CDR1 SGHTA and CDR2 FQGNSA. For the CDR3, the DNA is TGTGCCAGCAGCTTCTGGGCCCCCGAGCCCACCGGGGAGCTGTTTTTT. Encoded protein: CASSFWAPEPTGELFF.

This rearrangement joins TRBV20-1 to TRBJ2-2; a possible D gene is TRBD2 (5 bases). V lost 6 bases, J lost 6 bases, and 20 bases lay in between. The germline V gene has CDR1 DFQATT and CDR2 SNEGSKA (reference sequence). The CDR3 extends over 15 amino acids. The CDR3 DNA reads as TGCAGTGCCTCTCCCTCCCCGGGGTATGCCGGGGAGCTGTTTTTT. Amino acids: CSASPSPGYAGELFF.

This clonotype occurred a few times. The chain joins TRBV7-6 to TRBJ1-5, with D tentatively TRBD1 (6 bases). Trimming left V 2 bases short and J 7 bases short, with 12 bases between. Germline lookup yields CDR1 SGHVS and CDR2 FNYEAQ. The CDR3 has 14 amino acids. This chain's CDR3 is CASSLLGGLQPQHF. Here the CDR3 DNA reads TGTGCCAGCAGCTTACTCGGGGGCTTACAGCCCCAGCATTTT.

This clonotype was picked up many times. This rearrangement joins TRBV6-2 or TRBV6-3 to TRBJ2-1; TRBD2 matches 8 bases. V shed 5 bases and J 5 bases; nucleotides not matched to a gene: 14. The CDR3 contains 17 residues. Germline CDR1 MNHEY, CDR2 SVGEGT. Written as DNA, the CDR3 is TGTGCCAGCAGTCTAACCCTAAGCGGGGGCAACGACAATGAGCAGTTCTTC. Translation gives CASSLTLSGGNDNEQFF.

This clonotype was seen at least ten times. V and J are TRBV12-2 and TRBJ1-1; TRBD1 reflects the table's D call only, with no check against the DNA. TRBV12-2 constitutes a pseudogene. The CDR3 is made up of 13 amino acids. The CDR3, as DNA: TGTGCAAGTCGCCCCGTCGGGGCAGTAGAAGCTTTCTTT. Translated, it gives CASRPVGAVEAFF.

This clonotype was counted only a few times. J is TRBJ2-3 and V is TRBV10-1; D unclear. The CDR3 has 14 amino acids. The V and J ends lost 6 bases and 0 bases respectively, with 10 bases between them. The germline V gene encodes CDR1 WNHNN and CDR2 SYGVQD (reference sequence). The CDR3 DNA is TGCGCCAGCAGCGCCACAACTAGCACAGATACGCAGTATTTT. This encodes CASSATTSTDTQYF.

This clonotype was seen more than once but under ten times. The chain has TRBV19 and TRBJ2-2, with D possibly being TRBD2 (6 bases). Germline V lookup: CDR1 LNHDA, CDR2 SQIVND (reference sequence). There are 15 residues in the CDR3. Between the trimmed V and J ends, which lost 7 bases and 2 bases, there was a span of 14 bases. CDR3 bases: TGTGCCAGTAATACCCCGGGGGACAACACCGGGGAGCTGTTTTTT. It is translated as CASNTPGDNTGELFF. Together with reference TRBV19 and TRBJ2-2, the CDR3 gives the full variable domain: DGGITQSPKYLFRKEGQNVTLSCEQNLNHDAMYWYRQDPGQGLRLIYYSQIVNDFQKGDIAEGYSVSREKKESFPLTVTSAQKNPTAFYLCASNTPGDNTGELFFGEGSRLTVL.

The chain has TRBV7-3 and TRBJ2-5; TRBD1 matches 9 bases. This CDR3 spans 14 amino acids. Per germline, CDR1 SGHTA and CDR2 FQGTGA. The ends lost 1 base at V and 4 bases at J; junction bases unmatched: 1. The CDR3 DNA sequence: TGTGCCAGCAGCTTAATGGGACAGGGAGAGACCCAGTACTTC. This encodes CASSLMGQGETQYF.

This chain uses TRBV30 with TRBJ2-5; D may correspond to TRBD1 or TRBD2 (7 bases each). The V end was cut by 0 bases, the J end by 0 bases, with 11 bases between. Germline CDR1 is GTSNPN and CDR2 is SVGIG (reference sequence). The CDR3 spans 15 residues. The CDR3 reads CAWSVQGTNQETQYF. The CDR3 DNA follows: TGTGCCTGGAGTGTACAGGGGACTAACCAAGAGACCCAGTACTTC.

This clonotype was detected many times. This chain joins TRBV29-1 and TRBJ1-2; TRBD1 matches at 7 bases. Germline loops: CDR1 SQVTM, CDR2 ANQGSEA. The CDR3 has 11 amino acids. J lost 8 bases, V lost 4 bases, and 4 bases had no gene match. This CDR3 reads CSVAGGEGYTF. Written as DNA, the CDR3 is TGCAGCGTTGCAGGGGGGGAGGGCTACACCTTC.

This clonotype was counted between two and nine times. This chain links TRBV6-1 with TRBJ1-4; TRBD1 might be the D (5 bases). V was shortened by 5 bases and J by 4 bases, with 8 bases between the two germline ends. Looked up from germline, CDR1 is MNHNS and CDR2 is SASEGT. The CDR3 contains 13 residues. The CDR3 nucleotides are TGTGCCAGCAGTCGGCAGGGTAATGAAAAACTGTTTTTT. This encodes CASSRQGNEKLFF.

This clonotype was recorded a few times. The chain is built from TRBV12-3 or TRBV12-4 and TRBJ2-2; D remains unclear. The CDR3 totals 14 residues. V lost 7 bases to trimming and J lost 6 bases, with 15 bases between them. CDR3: CASNTRYLPGELFF. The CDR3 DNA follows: TGTGCCAGCAATACCAGATACCTCCCCGGGGAGCTGTTTTTT.

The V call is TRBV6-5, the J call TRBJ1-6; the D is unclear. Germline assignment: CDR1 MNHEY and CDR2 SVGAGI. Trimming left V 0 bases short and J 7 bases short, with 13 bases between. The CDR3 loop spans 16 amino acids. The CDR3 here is CASSYSANERNSPLHF. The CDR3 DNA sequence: TGTGCCAGCAGTTACTCTGCCAACGAAAGGAATTCACCCCTCCACTTT.

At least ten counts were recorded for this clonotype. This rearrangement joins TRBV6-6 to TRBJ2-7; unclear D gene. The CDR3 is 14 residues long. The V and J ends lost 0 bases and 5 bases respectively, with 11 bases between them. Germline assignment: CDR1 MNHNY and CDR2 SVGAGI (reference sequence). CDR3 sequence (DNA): TGTGCCAGCAGTTACTCCAGAACTTATAACGAGCAGTACTTC. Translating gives CASSYSRTYNEQYF.

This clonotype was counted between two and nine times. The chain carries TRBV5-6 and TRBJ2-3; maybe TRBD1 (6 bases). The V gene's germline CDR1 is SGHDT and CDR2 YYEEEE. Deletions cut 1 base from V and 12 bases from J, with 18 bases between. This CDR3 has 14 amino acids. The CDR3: CASSLSGQLSPQYF. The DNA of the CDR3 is TGTGCCAGCAGCTTGTCGGGACAACTTTCCCCACAGTATTTT.

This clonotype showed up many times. In nucleotides, the CDR3 is TGTGCCAGCTCACCAACAGCGGGTCCGGATACGCAGTATTTT. The encoded protein is CASSPTAGPDTQYF. The gene calls are TRBV18 and TRBJ2-3; D is possibly TRBD2 (6 bases). This CDR3 comprises 14 residues. Per the germline V gene, CDR1 is KGHSH and CDR2 is LQKENI. Trimming left V 2 bases short and J 6 bases short, with 12 bases between.

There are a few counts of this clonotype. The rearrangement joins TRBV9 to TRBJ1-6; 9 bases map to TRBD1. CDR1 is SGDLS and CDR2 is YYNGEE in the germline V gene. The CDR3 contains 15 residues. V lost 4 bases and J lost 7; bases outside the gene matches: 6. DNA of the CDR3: TGTGCCAGCAGCCCCCGAGGACAGGGGAATTCACCCCTCCACTTT. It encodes CASSPRGQGNSPLHF.

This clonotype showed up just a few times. CDR3 sequence (DNA): TGTGCCAGCAGCCAAGGTCCCGGGATCGGCTACACCTTC. This translates into CASSQGPGIGYTF. This chain links TRBV3-1 with TRBJ1-2; no reliable D call. V shed 1 base and J shed 8 bases, with 11 bases lying between them. Germline V gives CDR1 LGHDT, CDR2 YNNKEL (reference sequence). The CDR3 contains 13 residues.

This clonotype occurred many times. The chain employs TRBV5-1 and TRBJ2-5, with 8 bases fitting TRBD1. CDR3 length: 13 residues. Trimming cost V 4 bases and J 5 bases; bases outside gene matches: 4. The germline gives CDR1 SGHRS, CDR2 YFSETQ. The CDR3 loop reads CASSPDRVETQYF. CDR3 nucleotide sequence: TGCGCCAGCAGCCCGGACAGGGTTGAGACCCAGTACTTC.

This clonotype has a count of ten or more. In DNA, the CDR3 is TGTGCCAGCAGCCCCCCGGACAGGGTGAACACTGAAGCTTTCTTT. Its translation: CASSPPDRVNTEAFF. The chain uses TRBV7-9 and TRBJ1-1, with 8 bases that match TRBD1. The V gene end was trimmed by 5 bases and the J gene end by 0 bases; junction bases not matched to a gene: 5. CDR1 is SEHNR and CDR2 is FQNEAQ in the germline V gene (reference sequence). The CDR3 is made up of 15 amino acids.

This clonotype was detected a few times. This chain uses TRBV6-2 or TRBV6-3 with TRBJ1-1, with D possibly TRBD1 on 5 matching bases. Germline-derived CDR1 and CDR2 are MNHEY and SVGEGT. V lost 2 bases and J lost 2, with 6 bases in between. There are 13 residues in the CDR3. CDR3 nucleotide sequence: TGTGCCAGCAGTTACCGGGACAACACTGAAGCTTTCTTT. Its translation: CASSYRDNTEAFF.

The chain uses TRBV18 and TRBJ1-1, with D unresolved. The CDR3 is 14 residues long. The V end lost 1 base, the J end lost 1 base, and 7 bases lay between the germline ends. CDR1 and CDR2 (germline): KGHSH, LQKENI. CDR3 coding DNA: TGTGCCAGCTCACCACGCATCGAGAACACTGAAGCTTTCTTT. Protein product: CASSPRIENTEAFF.

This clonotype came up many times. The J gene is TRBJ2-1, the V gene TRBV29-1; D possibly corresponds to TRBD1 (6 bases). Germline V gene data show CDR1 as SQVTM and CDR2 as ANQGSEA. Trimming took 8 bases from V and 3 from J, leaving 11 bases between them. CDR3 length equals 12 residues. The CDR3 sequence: CSIRDIYNEQFF. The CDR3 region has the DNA TGCAGCATCCGGGACATCTACAATGAGCAGTTCTTC.